The 27 T cell receptor beta chains below all came from one sample that was sequenced in a study of vaccination and CD4 T cells after COVID-19. Indicated treatment: roughly ten-day PBMC culture with coronavirus spike peptide pools or control peptides (ViraFEST assay). The antigens of these receptors remain unknown. Oncomine TCR Beta short-read sequencing was applied to DNA from cultured CD4+ T cells. TCRdb re-called the PCR reads through MiXCR, storing one row per CDR3 protein. The table lists 20,000 to 25,000 distinct CDR3 sequences, less than 80% of them singletons, with roughly 24% in the top ten. The sample here was CD4+ T cells from blood, cultured in vitro, taken before SARS-CoV-2 vaccination. These receptors were obtained from a human donor who received a COVID-19 vaccine.

The V and J genes are TRBV19 and TRBJ1-1; D gene uncertain. Germline lookup yields CDR1 LNHDA and CDR2 SQIVND (reference sequence). The germline V and J ends were trimmed by 3 bases and 2 bases, with 7 bases remaining between them. This CDR3 is built from 13 residues. The DNA of the CDR3 is TGTGCCAGTAGTATTAGTGTCAACACTGAAGCTTTCTTT. Translation: CASSISVNTEAFF.

This clonotype showed up just a few times. V is TRBV7-9 and J is TRBJ1-1; D perhaps matches TRBD1 (6 bases). Trimming pared 5 bases from V and 3 bases from J, leaving 13 bases between. Germline CDR1 SEHNR, CDR2 FQNEAQ (reference sequence). The CDR3 totals 14 residues. In nucleotides, the CDR3 is TGTGCCAGCAGCGTCCCCGGGGGGCACACTGAAGCTTTCTTT. It specifies CASSVPGGHTEAFF.

With respect to this clonotype: Sequence at one end of the junction differs from germline and may be a read error. The genes are TRBV20-1 and TRBJ1-2, with a possible D match to TRBD1 (6 bases). Looked up from germline, CDR1 is DFQATT and CDR2 is SNEGSKA (reference sequence). This CDR3 is built from 14 residues. The CDR3 is CSATGGGLSYGYIF. The CDR3 DNA is TGCAGTGCTACGGGCGGGGGGCTTAGCTATGGCTACATCTTC.

The chain carries TRBV6-1 and TRBJ1-5; 9 bases fit TRBD1. The CDR3 is 13 amino acids. Unmatched junction bases numbered 4, after V lost 10 bases and J lost 3 bases. Germline values: CDR1 MNHNS, CDR2 SASEGT. The CDR3 region has the DNA TGTGCCATCAGGGACAGGGACAATCAGCCCCAGCATTTT. Translation gives CAIRDRDNQPQHF.

This clonotype has a single count. An end of the junction does not agree with germline; a read error may underlie this. The chain links TRBV12-3 or TRBV12-4 to TRBJ2-3; D may be TRBD1 or TRBD2 (5 bases each). CDR3 length equals 11 residues. The chain's CDR3 is CASMRRGGPVF. The DNA for the CDR3 is TGTGCCAGCATGAGACGGGGCGGCCCGGTCTTT.

The chain joins TRBV10-3 to TRBJ2-7; D ambiguous. The V end lost 6 bases, the J end lost 6 bases, and 15 bases lay between the germline ends. The CDR3 extends over 13 amino acids. The germline V gene encodes CDR1 ENHRY and CDR2 SYGVKD. CDR3 nucleotides: TGTGCCATCAGCTATGACTCGGCCGGCGAGCAGTACTTC. Translation: CAISYDSAGEQYF.

The chain employs TRBV7-6 and TRBJ2-1; 8 positions agree with TRBD1. Germline trimming cut 5 bases from V and 8 bases from J; bases unmatched to any gene: 5. This CDR3 contains 13 residues. Per germline, CDR1 SGHVS and CDR2 FNYEAQ. CDR3 amino acids: CASSVDRGHEQFF. The CDR3 DNA is TGTGCCAGCAGCGTAGACAGGGGCCATGAGCAGTTCTTC.

The genes are TRBV7-2 and TRBJ2-5; D is possibly TRBD1 (6 bases). The ends were cut back, 1 base at V and 1 base at J, with 10 bases in the middle. Germline lookup yields CDR1 SGHTA and CDR2 FQGNSA. The CDR3 has 15 residues. The CDR3 nucleotides are TGTGCCAGCAGCTTAGTGGGGGCTCCCCAAGAGACCCAGTACTTC. Translation: CASSLVGAPQETQYF.

The chain combines TRBV20-1 with TRBJ2-1; TRBD1 matches at 9 bases. Germline V gene sequence: CDR1 DFQATT, CDR2 SNEGSKA (reference sequence). Trimming took 5 bases from V and 8 from J; bases not matched to a gene: 7. The CDR3 has 13 amino acids. The CDR3 coding sequence is TGCAGTGCTCTCCTGGACAGGGGCCATGAGCAGTTCTTC. It yields the protein CSALLDRGHEQFF.

The chain employs TRBV7-8 and TRBJ2-7, with D possibly matching TRBD2 (5 bases). The V gene's germline CDR1 is SGHVS and CDR2 FQNEAQ. This CDR3 is built from 13 residues. The ends were cut back, 1 base at V and 5 bases at J, with 9 bases in the middle. This CDR3 is CASSLVYGDEQYF. For the CDR3, the DNA is TGTGCCAGCAGCTTAGTCTACGGGGACGAGCAGTACTTC.

The chain links TRBV7-2 to TRBJ2-7; a possible D gene is TRBD1 (7 bases). Trimming shortened V by 4 bases and J by 2 bases, and 15 bases separated the two germline ends. Looked up from germline, CDR1 is SGHTA and CDR2 is FQGNSA. The CDR3 has 15 residues. CDR3 amino acids: CASSWDSPGAYEQYF. As DNA, the CDR3 is TGTGCCAGCAGCTGGGACAGTCCGGGGGCCTACGAGCAGTACTTC.

V is TRBV6-1 and J is TRBJ1-2, with 12 bases fitting TRBD1. The V and J ends lost 3 bases and 2 bases, in that order; junction bases with no gene match: 1. The germline V gene has CDR1 MNHNS and CDR2 SASEGT. The CDR3 sequence is 15 residues long. CDR3 coding DNA: TGTGCCAGCAGTGAGGGACAGGGGGCGAACTATGGCTACACCTTC. It specifies CASSEGQGANYGYTF.

The chain has TRBV7-9 and TRBJ1-1; D call uncertain. This CDR3 comprises 12 residues. Trimming took 5 bases from V and 7 from J, leaving 11 bases between them. Germline values: CDR1 SEHNR, CDR2 FQNEAQ (reference sequence). DNA of the CDR3: TGTGCCAGCAGCCGCATTTTCAGTGAAGCTTTCTTT. Amino acid sequence: CASSRIFSEAFF.

This chain links TRBV6-5 with TRBJ2-3; D is perhaps TRBD1 (6 bases). V lost 0 bases to trimming and J lost 4 bases, with 11 bases between them. Per germline, CDR1 MNHEY and CDR2 SVGAGI. The CDR3 is made up of 15 amino acids. The CDR3 spells CASSYSRTEADTQYF. Written as DNA, the CDR3 is TGTGCCAGCAGTTACTCAAGGACAGAGGCAGATACGCAGTATTTT.

The rearrangement links TRBV5-4 to TRBJ1-2, with TRBD1 as a possible D gene (5 bases). Germline values: CDR1 SGHNT, CDR2 YYREEE (reference sequence). V was cut by 0 bases and J by 0 bases, with 12 bases left in between. This CDR3 comprises 16 residues. The CDR3 region has the DNA TGTGCCAGCAGCTTGGAGGCAGGGCGAACTAACTATGGCTACACCTTC. It translates to CASSLEAGRTNYGYTF. Variable domain in full (rest from reference TRBV5-4 and TRBJ1-2): ETGVTQSPTHLIKTRGQQVTLRCSSQSGHNTVSWYQQALGQGPQFIFQYYREEENGRGNFPPRFSGLQFPNYSSELNVNALELDDSALYLCASSLEAGRTNYGYTFGSGTRLTVV.

The chain is built from TRBV11-3 and TRBJ1-1; a possible D gene is TRBD1 (6 bases). The length of the CDR3 is 14 residues. V was trimmed by 5 bases and J by 6 bases, leaving 16 bases between them. The germline gives CDR1 SGHNT, CDR2 YENEEA. CDR3 sequence: CASSPGANRAEAFF. Here the CDR3 DNA reads TGTGCCAGCAGCCCCGGAGCGAACAGGGCTGAAGCTTTCTTT.

The V and J genes are TRBV10-3 and TRBJ1-1; 11 bases match TRBD1. Losses at the gene ends were 2 bases for V and 4 bases for J; bases not matched to a gene: 12. The CDR3 has 18 amino acids. CDR1 is ENHRY, CDR2 SYGVKD, per germline. The CDR3 bases are TGTGCCATCAGTGAGCCCCCCTGGACAGGGGGCGGTCGCACTGAAGCTTTCTTT. Amino acid sequence: CAISEPPWTGGGRTEAFF.

This clonotype was seen a handful of times. CDR3: CASSFRTETYGYTF. The CDR3 DNA reads as TGTGCCAGCAGCTTTCGAACAGAGACCTATGGCTACACCTTC. V gene TRBV7-9 combines with J gene TRBJ1-2; D is uncertain. In germline, CDR1 is SEHNR, CDR2 FQNEAQ (reference sequence). Deletions cut 3 bases from V and 4 bases from J, with 12 bases between. There are 14 residues in the CDR3.

This rearrangement joins TRBV7-2 to TRBJ2-7; 10 bases align to TRBD1. V shed 6 bases, J shed 2 bases, and the junction held 10 bases outside the gene matches. The CDR3 is 16 residues long. The V gene's germline CDR1 is SGHTA and CDR2 FQGNSA. CDR3 sequence (DNA): TGTGCCAGCAGTGACCGGGGAGGGACAGGGGCCTACGAGCAGTACTTC. Residues: CASSDRGGTGAYEQYF.

This chain uses TRBV6-2 or TRBV6-3 with TRBJ2-5; 8 nucleotides line up with TRBD1. The trim removed 4 bases at V and 4 bases at J, leaving 8 bases unmatched. The length of the CDR3 is 15 residues. Germline assignment: CDR1 MNHEY and CDR2 SVGEGT. The CDR3 here is CASSWQGASGETQYF. The CDR3 DNA sequence: TGTGCCAGCAGTTGGCAGGGGGCGTCGGGAGAGACCCAGTACTTC.

V gene TRBV27 combines with J gene TRBJ2-5; the match to TRBD2 covers 14 bases. CDR1 and CDR2 (germline): MNHEY, SMNVEV (reference sequence). The CDR3 sequence is 18 residues long. J lost 5 bases, V lost 5 bases, and 13 bases had no gene match. The chain's CDR3 is CASSPLNGLAGGGETQYF. CDR3 nucleotide sequence: TGTGCCAGCAGTCCCCTCAACGGACTAGCGGGGGGAGGGGAGACCCAGTACTTC.

This clonotype was counted a single time. The rearrangement uses TRBV20-1 and TRBJ2-7; D might be TRBD1 (5 bases). Germline loops: CDR1 DFQATT, CDR2 SNEGSKA (reference sequence). The CDR3 is 14 residues long. Trimming stripped 4 bases from V and 0 bases from J, with 13 bases between. The CDR3 here is CSATGFRASYEQYF. CDR3 coding DNA: TGCAGTGCTACAGGGTTTAGAGCCTCCTACGAGCAGTACTTC.

The V gene is TRBV7-9, the J gene TRBJ1-4; the D is unclear. With 0 bases removed from V and 5 bases from J, the gap between germline ends came to 10 bases. The CDR3 contains 15 residues. CDR1 is SEHNR and CDR2 is FQNEAQ in the germline V gene (reference sequence). CDR3 in DNA: TGTGCCAGCAGCTTAGCGCTGTCATTAAATGAAAAACTGTTTTTT. It yields the protein CASSLALSLNEKLFF.

DNA for the CDR3: TGTGCCAGCAGCCGGGACATGAACACCGGGGAGCTGTTTTTT. This gives the protein CASSRDMNTGELFF. The V call is TRBV11-3, the J call TRBJ2-2; tentative D call: TRBD1 (6 bases). This CDR3 has 14 residues. Germline V gene lookup returns CDR1 SGHNT and CDR2 YENEEA. The V end lost 5 bases, the J end lost 1 base, and 8 bases lay between the germline ends.

This clonotype is medium-sized in the sample. This rearrangement joins TRBV19 to TRBJ2-1, with TRBD2 identical over 15 bases. V trimming: 3 bases; J trimming: 0 bases; junction bases outside the gene matches: 6. The CDR3 sequence is 19 residues long. Germline V gene data show CDR1 as LNHDA and CDR2 as SQIVND (reference sequence). The CDR3 DNA follows: TGTGCCAGTAGTATTTCGGGACTAGCGGGGGGCAGCTCCTACAATGAGCAGTTCTTC. This gives the protein CASSISGLAGGSSYNEQFF.

DNA for the CDR3: TGCAGTCAAAGCGGGGGGCTAGCCAAAAACATTCAGTACTTC. Residues: CSQSGGLAKNIQYF. V and J are TRBV20-1 and TRBJ2-4; 9 bases map to TRBD2. This CDR3 has 14 amino acids. Germline CDR1 is DFQATT and CDR2 is SNEGSKA (reference sequence). V lost 8 bases, J lost 0 bases, and 5 bases stayed unmatched.

This clonotype was recorded a few times. The rearrangement uses TRBV5-1 and TRBJ2-5, with 7 positions matching TRBD2. CDR3 length: 15 residues. V shed 6 bases, J shed 5 bases, and the junction held 13 bases outside the gene matches. Germline V gene sequence: CDR1 SGHRS, CDR2 YFSETQ. The CDR3, as DNA: TGCGCCAGCACCTCACGAAGCGGGGCCATGGAGACCCAGTACTTC. As protein: CASTSRSGAMETQYF.